This T cell receptor beta chain was observed in a study of blood T cell repertoires in COVID-19. Background on the study: The United States, Italy and Spain supplied acute and convalescent COVID-19 samples. Sources were T cells, B-cell-depleted T cells, or PBMCs; the material itself was cDNA or gDNA.

The germline V gene encodes CDR1 SGHVS and CDR2 FQNEAQ. V lost 1 base and J lost 0; bases outside the gene matches: 3. CDR3 length equals 15 residues. TCRdb's copy holds only in-frame clones and misses some; the assay was immunoSEQ multiplex PCR. The repertoire holds roughly 280,000 clones, over 80% seen once, with roughly 4.5% in the top ten. This chain uses TRBV7-8 with TRBJ2-7, with 7 positions matching TRBD2. Specimen: peripheral blood. The sequence was obtained from a man in his 60s who had recovered from COVID-19. The CDR3 sequence is CASSLEAGTSYEQYF. CDR3 bases: TGTGCCAGCAGCTTAGAAGCGGGAACCTCCTACGAGCAGTACTTC.